These 21 T cell receptor beta chains came from one sample sequenced in a study of shared clonotypes between healthy human individuals. Repertoires were generated with immunoSEQ multiplex PCR, while TCRdb's copy carries only in-frame clones and drops some. The table has some 980,000 clones, 76% seen once. Sequencing was carried out using memory CD4+ T cells sorted from blood. Regarding subset: CD45RA-negative fraction. The receptors were gathered from a man aged 18 to 35 in good health.

J is TRBJ1-1 and V is TRBV7-9; TRBD1 matches 9 bases. The CDR3 is 14 amino acids. Germline V gene sequence: CDR1 SEHNR, CDR2 FQNEAQ (reference sequence). V shed 4 bases, J shed 6 bases, and the junction held 6 bases outside the gene matches. CDR3 sequence: CASSSRTGVAEAFF. The CDR3 DNA follows: TGTGCCAGCAGCTCCCGGACAGGGGTCGCTGAAGCTTTCTTT.

V is TRBV6-1 and J is TRBJ1-5; TRBD1 is a possible D gene (6 bases). Germline V gene sequence: CDR1 MNHNS, CDR2 SASEGT. The CDR3 covers 13 residues. Trimming took off 6 bases at V and 6 bases at J, with 12 bases between the two ends. CDR3 sequence (DNA): TGTGCCAGCAGCCGACAGGAGTCTCAGCCCCAGCATTTT. This translates into CASSRQESQPQHF.

The chain links TRBV27 to TRBJ2-7; D may be TRBD2 (6 bases). Germline CDR1 reads MNHEY; CDR2 reads SMNVEV (reference sequence). CDR3 length: 13 residues. Trimming stripped 11 bases from V and 3 bases from J, with 17 bases between. CDR3 loop: CAARKGTGYEQYF. For the CDR3, the DNA is TGTGCCGCTAGAAAGGGGACTGGCTACGAGCAGTACTTC.

This chain joins TRBV4-1 and TRBJ2-1; D is unresolved. Trimming stripped 0 bases from V and 7 bases from J, with 22 bases between. Per germline, CDR1 MGHRA and CDR2 YSYEKL. The CDR3 is made up of 18 amino acids. In nucleotides, the CDR3 is TGCGCCAGCAGCCAAGATCCCCCACGGCAGGTGGTTTCTAATGAGCAGTTCTTC. Translation gives CASSQDPPRQVVSNEQFF.

The rearrangement joins TRBV29-1 to TRBJ2-2; D is ambiguous. This CDR3 is 13 amino acids long. CDR1 is SQVTM, CDR2 ANQGSEA, per germline. V was pared by 4 bases and J by 3 bases, with 9 bases between. The CDR3 here is CSVVKGHTGELFF. The CDR3 coding sequence is TGCAGCGTTGTGAAAGGGCACACCGGGGAGCTGTTTTTT.

This chain connects TRBV10-3 to TRBJ1-2, with D maybe TRBD1 (6 bases). The CDR3 has 14 amino acids. Trimming took off 6 bases at V and 2 bases at J, with 13 bases between the two ends. Germline V gives CDR1 ENHRY, CDR2 SYGVKD. CDR3 sequence: CAISETGQNYGYTF. The CDR3, as DNA: TGTGCCATCAGCGAAACGGGACAAAACTATGGCTACACCTTC.

In nucleotides, the CDR3 is TGTGCCAGCAGCTTACGCCCGGGGGTGCTAGAGGTGCTGTTTTTT. Translation: CASSLRPGVLEVLFF. The chain links TRBV7-9 to TRBJ2-2; maybe TRBD2 (6 bases). The CDR3 contains 15 residues. Germline V gives CDR1 SEHNR, CDR2 FQNEAQ (reference sequence). Deletions cut 2 bases from V and 13 bases from J, with 20 bases between.

This clone was counted only a few times. This chain uses TRBV7-2 with TRBJ2-5, with 8 bases fitting TRBD2. CDR1 and CDR2 (germline): SGHTA, FQGNSA. The V and J ends lost 5 bases and 5 bases, in that order; junction bases with no gene match: 16. CDR3 length: 17 residues. DNA for the CDR3: TGTGCCAGCAGCACCCGACCACCGGGACTAGTGAGGGAGACCCAGTACTTC. Translating it yields CASSTRPPGLVRETQYF.

The rearrangement links TRBV30 to TRBJ1-6, with 7 bases matching TRBD1. The CDR3 has 13 amino acids. V shed 3 bases, J shed 12 bases, and the junction held 8 bases outside the gene matches. CDR1 is GTSNPN and CDR2 is SVGIG in the germline V gene (reference sequence). The CDR3 nucleotides are TGTGCCTGGAGCGGGCAGGGGACAGTACCCCTCCACTTT. Residues: CAWSGQGTVPLHF.

The chain carries TRBV12-5 and TRBJ1-3; a possible D gene is TRBD1 (6 bases). Deletions cut 4 bases from V and 9 bases from J, with 16 bases between. The CDR3 has 14 residues. Germline V gene data show CDR1 as LGHNT and CDR2 as FRNRAP. The CDR3 DNA reads TGTGCTAGTGGTTCCCGCCTGGACAGTAGCACCATATATTTT. This translates into CASGSRLDSSTIYF.

This rearrangement joins TRBV5-6 to TRBJ1-2; no definite D call. The V gene's germline CDR1 is SGHDT and CDR2 YYEEEE. The CDR3 contains 12 residues. The germline V and J ends were trimmed by 5 bases and 5 bases, with 10 bases remaining between them. CDR3 sequence: CASSRSLYGYTF. CDR3 coding DNA: TGTGCCAGCAGTCGTTCTCTATATGGCTACACCTTC.

The J gene is TRBJ2-5, the V gene TRBV10-2; 7 nucleotides line up with TRBD1. The CDR3 length is 14 residues. Trimming took 2 bases from V and 1 from J; bases not matched to a gene: 1. Germline V gene sequence: CDR1 WSHSY, CDR2 SAAADI. CDR3 in DNA: TGCGCCAGCAGTGAGGGGACAGTCCAAGAGACCCAGTACTTC. Protein: CASSEGTVQETQYF.

This clone is a singleton in its sample. The chain employs TRBV6-5 and TRBJ2-1; 7 bases are a match to TRBD2. CDR3 size: 12 residues. The V and J ends lost 2 bases and 12 bases, in that order; junction bases with no gene match: 4. Per the germline V gene, CDR1 is MNHEY and CDR2 is SVGAGI. In DNA form, the CDR3 reads TGTGCCAGCAGTTACGGGAGGGGCGGGCAGTTCTTC. Amino acids: CASSYGRGGQFF.

This clone was seen more than once but under ten times. This rearrangement joins TRBV5-6 to TRBJ1-1, with D possibly matching TRBD1 (6 bases). The germline V gene has CDR1 SGHDT and CDR2 YYEEEE. There are 14 residues in the CDR3. V lost 3 bases to trimming and J lost 3 bases, with 12 bases between them. The CDR3 protein is CASSSRQAYTEAFF. For the CDR3, the DNA is TGTGCCAGCAGCTCACGACAGGCGTACACTGAAGCTTTCTTT.

The chain has TRBV11-2 and TRBJ2-5; the D gene is possibly TRBD1 (6 bases). Germline lookup yields CDR1 SGHAT and CDR2 FQNNGV. V was pared by 1 base and J by 5 bases, with 14 bases between. There are 15 residues in the CDR3. This CDR3 reads CASSLGQDSLETQYF. The CDR3 DNA follows: TGTGCCAGCAGCTTAGGACAGGATAGTTTGGAGACCCAGTACTTC.

The chain has TRBV11-1 and TRBJ1-1, with no clear D. This CDR3 has 13 amino acids. V lost 4 bases to trimming and J lost 7 bases, with 13 bases between them. The germline V gene has CDR1 SGHAT and CDR2 FQDESV (reference sequence). The CDR3 DNA sequence: TGTGCCAGCAGCTCAATGAACCCAGGTGAAGCTTTCTTT. It encodes CASSSMNPGEAFF.

V is TRBV7-2 and J is TRBJ2-1; 10 positions match TRBD2. V shed 2 bases and J 5 bases; nucleotides not matched to a gene: 6. Germline CDR1 is SGHTA and CDR2 is FQGNSA. The CDR3 has 16 amino acids. DNA of the CDR3: TGTGCCAGCAGCTTAAAGTTCACTAGCGGGAACAATGAGCAGTTCTTC. Amino acids: CASSLKFTSGNNEQFF.

The V and J genes are TRBV2 and TRBJ2-7; 8 nucleotides line up with TRBD1. V gave up 7 bases and J gave up 6 bases; unmatched junction bases: 11. The germline gives CDR1 SNHLY, CDR2 FYNNEI. This CDR3 spans 14 amino acids. The CDR3, as DNA: TGTGCCAGCACTCCGGGACAGGTGGGTGGCGAGCAGTACTTC. Protein sequence: CASTPGQVGGEQYF. The complete variable domain, with remaining parts taken from reference TRBV2 and TRBJ2-7, reads EPEVTQTPSHQVTQMGQEVILRCVPISNHLYFYWYRQILGQKVEFLVSFYNNEISEKSEIFDDQFSVERPDGSNFTLKIRSTKLEDSAMYFCASTPGQVGGEQYFGPGTRLTVT.

Concerning this clone itself: The germline gene is not matched at one end of the junction; a read error may be the cause. The CDR3, as DNA: TGTGCTAGCAGCTTACGCCTAGCGGGAGTTGAGACCCAGTACTTC. Translating it yields CASSLRLAGVETQYF. The chain links TRBV7-7 to TRBJ2-5; 10 positions match TRBD2. CDR3 size: 15 residues. Germline V gene data show CDR1 as SSHAT and CDR2 as FNYEAQ (reference sequence).

The rearrangement uses TRBV10-3 and TRBJ1-1, with a possible D match to TRBD1 (5 bases). Trimming removed 10 bases from V and 0 bases from J, with 18 bases in between. Germline lookup yields CDR1 ENHRY and CDR2 SYGVKD. This CDR3 has 15 amino acids. The DNA of the CDR3 is TGTGCCACCTCAAAGGGGAACGCGTTGAACACTGAAGCTTTCTTT. Translated: CATSKGNALNTEAFF.

The V call is TRBV28, the J call TRBJ2-5; D might be TRBD1 (7 bases). CDR1 and CDR2 from the germline V gene are MDHEN and SYDVKM. The CDR3 consists of 15 residues. Deletions cut 7 bases from V and 4 bases from J, with 19 bases between. The CDR3 DNA reads as TGTGCCAGCACTCGGGGACAGTCGGGGGCAGAGACCCAGTACTTC. Translated, it gives CASTRGQSGAETQYF.